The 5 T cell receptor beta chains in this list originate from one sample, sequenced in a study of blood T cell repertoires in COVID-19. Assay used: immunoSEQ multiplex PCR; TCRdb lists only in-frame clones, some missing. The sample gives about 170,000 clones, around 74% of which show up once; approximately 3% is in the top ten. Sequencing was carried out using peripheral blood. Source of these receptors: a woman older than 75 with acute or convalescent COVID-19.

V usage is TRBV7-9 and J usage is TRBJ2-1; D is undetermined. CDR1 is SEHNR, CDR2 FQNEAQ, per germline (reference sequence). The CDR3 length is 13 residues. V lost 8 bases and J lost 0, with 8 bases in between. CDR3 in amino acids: CASATFSYNEQFF. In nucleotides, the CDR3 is TGTGCCAGCGCTACCTTCTCCTACAATGAGCAGTTCTTC.

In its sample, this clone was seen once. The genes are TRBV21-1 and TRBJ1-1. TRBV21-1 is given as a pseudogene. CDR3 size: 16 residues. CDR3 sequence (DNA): TGTGCCAGCAGCAACCCTACTAGTGCCGGAGGCACTGAAGCTTTCTTT. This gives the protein CASSNPTSAGGTEAFF.

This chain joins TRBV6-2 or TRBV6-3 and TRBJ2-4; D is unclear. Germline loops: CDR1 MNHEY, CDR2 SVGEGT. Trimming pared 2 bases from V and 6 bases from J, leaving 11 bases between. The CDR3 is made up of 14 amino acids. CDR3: CASSYPGGLNIQYF. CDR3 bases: TGTGCCAGCAGTTACCCCGGCGGATTAAACATTCAGTACTTC.

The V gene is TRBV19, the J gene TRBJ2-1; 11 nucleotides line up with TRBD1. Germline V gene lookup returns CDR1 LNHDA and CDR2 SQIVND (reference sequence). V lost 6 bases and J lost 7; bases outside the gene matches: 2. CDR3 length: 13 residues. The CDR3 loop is CASRGTGGNEQFF. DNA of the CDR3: TGTGCCAGTAGGGGGACAGGGGGAAATGAGCAGTTCTTC.

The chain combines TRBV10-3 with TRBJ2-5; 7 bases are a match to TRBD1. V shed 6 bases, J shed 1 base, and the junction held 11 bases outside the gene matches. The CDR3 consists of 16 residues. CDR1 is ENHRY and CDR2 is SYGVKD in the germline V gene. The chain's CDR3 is CAIRSGTAKSQETQYF. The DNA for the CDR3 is TGTGCCATCAGATCCGGGACAGCAAAATCCCAAGAGACCCAGTACTTC.